Following are 18 T cell receptor beta chains from one sample sequenced in a study of Ad26.COV2.S vaccination and SARS-CoV-2 variants. Here immunoSEQ multiplex PCR was the method, and the copy in TCRdb shows in-frame clones only, minus some. The sample includes hundreds of thousands of clones, over 75% of them seen just once. Treatment: roughly 18 received Ad26.COV2.S at low or high dose, single or two shots; 5 received placebo; per-sample allocation not given. Sampling was done on day 63 after the first vaccine or placebo injection. This specimen consisted of peripheral blood, obtained in a trial of Ad26.COV2.S vaccine versus placebo. The receptors stem from a person between 18 and 65 years old who received the Ad26.COV2.S COVID-19 vaccine or a placebo.

This rearrangement joins TRBV15 to TRBJ2-4; 8 bases align to TRBD2. The CDR3 is 17 amino acids. In germline, CDR1 is LNHNV, CDR2 YYDKDF (reference sequence). J lost 4 bases, V lost 0 bases, and 8 bases had no gene match. For the CDR3, the DNA is TGTGCCACCAGCAGAGAGTGGGCACTAGCGGAAAAAAACATTCAGTACTTC. Amino acid sequence: CATSREWALAEKNIQYF.

The rearrangement joins TRBV5-5 to TRBJ1-4; 9 bases are shared with TRBD1. Germline values: CDR1 SGHKS, CDR2 YYEKEE (reference sequence). This CDR3 has 15 residues. V trimming: 5 bases; J trimming: 7 bases; junction bases outside the gene matches: 9. DNA for the CDR3: TGTGCCAGCAGTCGCACCGGGACAGGGAGTGAAAAACTGTTTTTT. It codes for CASSRTGTGSEKLFF.

V gene TRBV9 combines with J gene TRBJ2-1, with 8 bases aligning to TRBD2. The CDR3 has 16 residues. Germline V gene lookup returns CDR1 SGDLS and CDR2 YYNGEE. With 3 bases clipped from V and 2 bases from J, the junction kept 7 bases outside the gene matches. CDR3 residues: CASSESGSVAYNEQFF. The CDR3 region has the DNA TGTGCCAGCAGCGAGAGCGGGAGTGTCGCCTACAATGAGCAGTTCTTC.

V gene TRBV15 combines with J gene TRBJ1-4, with no clear D. There are 15 residues in the CDR3. Trimming cost V 0 bases and J 7 bases, with 12 bases left between them. Germline CDR1 reads LNHNV; CDR2 reads YYDKDF (reference sequence). CDR3 coding DNA: TGTGCCACCAGCAGAGATCTCCTAGAAGGTGAAAAACTGTTTTTT. It translates to CATSRDLLEGEKLFF.

The CDR3: CASSEYLGDGAFF. The CDR3 bases are TGTGCCAGCAGTGAATATCTCGGGGACGGGGCTTTCTTT. The rearrangement joins TRBV25-1 to TRBJ1-1; perhaps TRBD1 as D (5 bases). Germline V lookup: CDR1 MGHDK, CDR2 SYGVNS. This CDR3 is 13 amino acids long. Trimming removed 0 bases at V and 11 bases at J, with 13 bases between.

The rearrangement uses TRBV7-9 and TRBJ1-6; D may be TRBD1 (5 bases). CDR1 and CDR2 (germline): SEHNR, FQNEAQ (reference sequence). CDR3 length: 15 amino acids. V shed 0 bases and J shed 10 bases, with 13 bases lying between them. The CDR3 loop is CASSLAGGGSSPLHF. The CDR3 DNA reads as TGTGCCAGCAGCTTAGCGGGGGGAGGAAGCTCACCCCTCCACTTT.

The chain combines TRBV10-1 with TRBJ1-5, with D hard to call. The CDR3 totals 11 residues. Germline lookup yields CDR1 WNHNN and CDR2 SYGVQD (reference sequence). The V end was cut by 5 bases, the J end by 4 bases, with 3 bases between. The CDR3 nucleotides read TGCGCCAGCAGTCCAAATCAGCCCCAGCATTTT. It specifies CASSPNQPQHF.

The rearrangement uses TRBV29-1 and TRBJ1-1, with 7 bases aligning to TRBD1. In germline, CDR1 is SQVTM, CDR2 ANQGSEA. This CDR3 is 14 amino acids long. V lost 5 bases to trimming and J lost 0 bases; unmatched junction nucleotides: 6. CDR3 amino acids: CSVKQGVMNTEAFF. The DNA for the CDR3 is TGCAGCGTTAAGCAGGGGGTCATGAACACTGAAGCTTTCTTT. Drawing the rest from reference TRBV29-1 and TRBJ1-1, the complete variable domain is SAVISQKPSRDICQRGTSLTIQCQVDSQVTMMFWYRQQPGQSLTLIATANQGSEATYESGFVIDKFPISRPNLTFSTLTVSNMSPEDSSIYLCSVKQGVMNTEAFFGQGTRLTVV.

The chain employs TRBV5-8 and TRBJ2-2, with 12 nucleotides matching TRBD2. With 4 bases clipped from V and 4 bases from J, the junction kept 8 bases outside the gene matches. The germline gives CDR1 SGHTS, CDR2 YDEGEE. CDR3 length equals 17 residues. The DNA for the CDR3 is TGTGCCAGCAGCCCCATGCGGACTAGCGGGGTCACCGGGGAGCTGTTTTTT. It codes for CASSPMRTSGVTGELFF.

The rearrangement links TRBV28 to TRBJ2-1, with 9 nucleotides matching TRBD1. Trimming took 7 bases from V and 8 from J; bases not matched to a gene: 3. The CDR3 spans 12 residues. Looked up from germline, CDR1 is MDHEN and CDR2 is SYDVKM. This chain's CDR3 is CASTRQGDEQFF. The CDR3 nucleotides read TGTGCCAGCACCCGACAGGGGGATGAGCAGTTCTTC. Full variable domain (missing parts from reference TRBV28 and TRBJ2-1): DVKVTQSSRYLVKRTGEKVFLECVQDMDHENMFWYRQDPGLGLRLIYFSYDVKMKEKGDIPEGYSVSREKKERFSLILESASTNQTSMYLCASTRQGDEQFFGPGTRLTVL.

The chain links TRBV6-5 to TRBJ2-1, with 7 bases fitting TRBD2. Trimming took 6 bases from V and 5 from J; bases not matched to a gene: 4. The germline CDR1 and CDR2 sequences are MNHEY and SVGAGI. There are 13 residues in the CDR3. The CDR3 reads CASRVGGNNEQFF. DNA for the CDR3: TGTGCCAGCAGGGTGGGAGGGAACAATGAGCAGTTCTTC.

The chain is built from TRBV15 and TRBJ1-4; D is ambiguous. The V gene's germline CDR1 is LNHNV and CDR2 YYDKDF (reference sequence). The germline V and J ends were trimmed by 0 bases and 6 bases, with 11 bases remaining between them. CDR3 length: 15 amino acids. This CDR3 is CATSRDRAADEKLFF. The CDR3, as DNA: TGTGCCACCAGCAGAGACCGGGCGGCGGATGAAAAACTGTTTTTT.

The CDR3 DNA follows: TGTGCTAGTGGTTTGCCTAACTCAGGGAAGGGAGTAGCTTTCTTT. As protein: CASGLPNSGKGVAFF. The chain employs TRBV12-5 and TRBJ1-1; D is perhaps TRBD1 (5 bases). The V end lost 2 bases, the J end lost 10 bases, and 20 bases lay between the germline ends. Germline V lookup: CDR1 LGHNT, CDR2 FRNRAP. CDR3 size: 15 residues.

The V and J genes are TRBV14 and TRBJ1-1; possibly TRBD1 for D (5 bases). Between the trimmed V and J ends, which lost 1 base and 4 bases, there was a span of 7 bases. This CDR3 is 13 amino acids long. Germline lookup yields CDR1 SGHDN and CDR2 FVKESK. The CDR3 loop is CASSQAGGTEAFF. For the CDR3, the DNA is TGTGCCAGCAGCCAAGCGGGGGGCACTGAAGCTTTCTTT.

The chain recombines TRBV7-9 with TRBJ1-6; D possibly corresponds to TRBD1 (5 bases). Germline V gives CDR1 SEHNR, CDR2 FQNEAQ (reference sequence). Trimming left V 6 bases short and J 0 bases short, with 12 bases between. This CDR3 contains 16 residues. The CDR3 loop reads CASSSTDSSYNSPLHF. DNA of the CDR3: TGTGCCAGCAGTTCCACCGACAGCTCCTATAATTCACCCCTCCACTTT.

The rearrangement joins TRBV18 to TRBJ2-2; D gene unclear. Germline V gene lookup returns CDR1 KGHSH and CDR2 LQKENI. V lost 3 bases, J lost 7 bases, and 12 bases lay in between. The CDR3 consists of 14 residues. CDR3 in DNA: TGTGCCAGCTCACCTGTTGCGGTGGACGGGGAGCTGTTTTTT. It yields the protein CASSPVAVDGELFF.

The genes are TRBV10-2 and TRBJ1-6; D gene ambiguous. The germline V and J ends were trimmed by 2 bases and 6 bases, with 2 bases remaining between them. Germline CDR1 reads WSHSY; CDR2 reads SAAADI. This CDR3 is built from 12 residues. In nucleotides, the CDR3 is TGCGCCAGCAGTGAGGTTAATTCACCCCTCCACTTT. Residues: CASSEVNSPLHF.

This clone was observed a few times. This chain links TRBV6-2 or TRBV6-3 with TRBJ2-2; TRBD2 aligns across 11 bases. The CDR3 runs to 17 residues. Germline values: CDR1 MNHEY, CDR2 SVGEGT. After removal of 0 bases from V and 6 bases from J, the junction contained 6 bases not matched to a gene. Written as DNA, the CDR3 is TGTGCCAGCAGTTACTCGAGACTAGCGGGATCCGCCGGGGAGCTGTTTTTT. Protein: CASSYSRLAGSAGELFF.